These 2 T cell receptor beta chains originate from one sample sequenced in a study of T cells in women clearing cervical HPV infection. Profiling relied on immunoSEQ multiplex PCR, and the TCRdb table lists in-frame clones only, not all of them. The repertoire table contains 23,000 or so clones. Sequencing was performed on blood buffy coat. These receptors originate from a woman aged 18 to 75 with a cervical HPV16 infection that either progressed to CIN3+ or cleared (not recorded which).

As regards this clone: The sequence runs out 3 residues before the end of the CDR3; the remainder is reconstructed from the germline J gene. The rearrangement uses TRBV19 and TRBJ2-4; D may be TRBD1 (7 bases). CDR3 length: 16 residues. Germline V lookup: CDR1 LNHDA, CDR2 SQIVND (reference sequence). The CDR3 sequence: CASKVEGAGAAYGQYF. CDR3 bases read: TGTGCCAGTAAGGTGGAGGGGGCAGGGGCCGCCTATGGT.

Concerning this clone itself: The read ends 3 residues before the CDR3 terminus; that terminus is restored from the germline J gene. V gene TRBV7-9 combines with J gene TRBJ2-2; D possibly corresponds to TRBD1 (6 bases). This CDR3 contains 15 residues. From germline, CDR1 is SEHNR and CDR2 FQNEAQ (reference sequence). The DNA read from the CDR3 is TGTGCCAGCTCGATAACCGGGACACCAGACCGACCG. It codes for CASSITGTPDRP. The full CDR3 is CASSITGTPDRPLFF.